In this sample, the clone carrying this T cell receptor (beta chain) turned up many times. What it binds is unknown. The entry originates in a study of CD8+CD57+ T cells in acquired aplastic anemia. Study-wide results and caveats: Patients and controls had CD8+ Simpson's diversity values that were not significantly distinct.

TCR beta VDJ and CDR3 profiling used genomic DNA as template. MiXCR, applied by TCRdb to the reads, yields one record per CDR3 protein. The sample lists over 200,000 distinct CDR3 sequences; 61% were seen once. The CDR3 covers 16 residues. Germline CDR1 SGDLS, CDR2 YYNGEE. The V gene lost 0 bases and the J gene lost 2 bases, with 11 bases spanning the gap. This receptor was taken from a human donor in good health. The chain combines TRBV9 with TRBJ1-4; no firm D call. Input material: sorted CD4+, CD8+, or CD8+CD57+ T cells (not recorded which) from PBMCs. CDR3 amino acids: CASSVGGSTTNEKLFF. The CDR3 DNA follows: TGTGCCAGCAGCGTAGGGGGAAGTACGACTAATGAAAAACTGTTTTTT.